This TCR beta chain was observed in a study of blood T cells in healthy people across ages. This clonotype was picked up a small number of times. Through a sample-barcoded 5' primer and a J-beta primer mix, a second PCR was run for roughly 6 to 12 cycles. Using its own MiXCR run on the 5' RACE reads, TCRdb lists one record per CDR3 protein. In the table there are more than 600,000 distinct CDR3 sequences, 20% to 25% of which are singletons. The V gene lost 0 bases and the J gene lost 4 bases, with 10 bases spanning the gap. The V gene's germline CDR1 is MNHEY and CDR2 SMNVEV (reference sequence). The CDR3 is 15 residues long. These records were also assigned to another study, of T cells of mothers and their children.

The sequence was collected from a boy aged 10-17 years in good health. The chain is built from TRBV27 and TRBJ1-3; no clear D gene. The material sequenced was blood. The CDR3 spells CASSLSRGSGNTIYF. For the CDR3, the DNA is TGTGCCAGCAGTTTATCGCGCGGGTCCGGAAACACCATATATTTT.